This TCR beta chain is drawn from a study of cytomegalovirus exposure and HLA in healthy donors. Study-level points and caveats: In vitro experiments confirmed that three CMV-associated chains were specific for CMV antigens. A list of approximately 160 TCR beta chains associated with cytomegalovirus was given.

A multiplex PCR was run with 60 Vbeta primers and 13 Jbeta primers. Generated by immunoSEQ multiplex PCR, the TCRdb table keeps only in-frame clones and is missing some. The sample has under 150,000 clones, over 65% seen once; the top ten hold roughly 3.1%. V gave up 1 base and J gave up 2 bases; unmatched junction bases: 6. Germline assignment: CDR1 MNHEY and CDR2 SMNVEV (reference sequence). The CDR3 contains 16 residues. This clone was seen more than once but under ten times. Its antigen remains unknown. This TCR was sampled from a man aged 25-45 years in good health and CMV-seronegative. This sequence joins TRBV27 and TRBJ2-7; TRBD2 matches 9 bases. The specimen was PBMCs. The CDR3 DNA is TGTGCCAGCAGTTTATGGGGTAGCGGGGGACCCTACGAGCAGTACTTC. Its translation is CASSLWGSGGPYEQYF.